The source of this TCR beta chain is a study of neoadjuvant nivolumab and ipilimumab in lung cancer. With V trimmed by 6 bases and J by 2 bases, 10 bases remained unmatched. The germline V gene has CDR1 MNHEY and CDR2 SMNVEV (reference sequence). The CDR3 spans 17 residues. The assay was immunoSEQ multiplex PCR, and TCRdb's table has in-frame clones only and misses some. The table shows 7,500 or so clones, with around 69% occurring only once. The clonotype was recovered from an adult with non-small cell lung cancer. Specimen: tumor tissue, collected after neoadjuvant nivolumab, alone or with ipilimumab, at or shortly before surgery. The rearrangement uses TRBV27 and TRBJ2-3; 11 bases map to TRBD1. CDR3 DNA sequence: TGTGCCAGCAGGCTAATGGGACAGGGGGTAGCCACAGATACGCAGTATTTT. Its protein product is CASRLMGQGVATDTQYF.